A single sample is the source of the 28 T cell receptor beta chains below, sequenced in a study of beta chain features in type 1 diabetes. The sequenced template was cDNA made from the entire isolated RNA. Method: immunoSEQ multiplex PCR; TCRdb's copy keeps in-frame clones and lacks some. The repertoire has about 160,000 clones, about 8.1% of them found once; the top ten carry 0.5% to 0.65%. Sequencing used central memory CD4+ T cells from blood. Source of these receptors: a man aged 18 to 35 in good health.

This clone was observed a handful of times. The rearrangement joins TRBV29-1 to TRBJ2-7, with TRBD1 matching over 8 bases. CDR3 length: 13 amino acids. Germline CDR1 SQVTM, CDR2 ANQGSEA. J gave up 4 bases and V 3 bases, and 5 bases lay outside the gene matches. CDR3 loop: CSVDAGGRYEQYF. Here the CDR3 DNA reads TGCAGCGTTGATGCAGGGGGCAGGTACGAGCAGTACTTC.

In this sample, this clone turned up a few times. V and J are TRBV7-3 and TRBJ2-1; 9 bases align to TRBD2. Germline CDR1 reads SGHTA; CDR2 reads FQGTGA. V shed 1 base and J 0 bases; nucleotides not matched to a gene: 4. The CDR3 is made up of 17 amino acids. CDR3 sequence reads: CASSLMGSGSSYNEQFF. CDR3 in DNA: TGTGCCAGCAGCTTAATGGGTAGCGGGAGCTCCTACAATGAGCAGTTCTTC.

This clone was recorded at least ten times. The CDR3 DNA follows: TGTGCCAGCAGCCCCAAGACAGGGCCAGATACGCAGTATTTT. Translation gives CASSPKTGPDTQYF. The chain joins TRBV5-6 to TRBJ2-3, with TRBD1 matching over 7 bases. The trim removed 4 bases at V and 4 bases at J, leaving 6 bases unmatched. The CDR3 is 14 amino acids. Germline V gene data show CDR1 as SGHDT and CDR2 as YYEEEE.

Only a few counts were recorded for this clone. Its ends do not fully match the called genes, so a read error is possible. The rearrangement links TRBV10-3 to TRBJ2-3; possibly TRBD1 for D (6 bases). CDR1 and CDR2 from the germline V gene are ENHRY and SYGVKD. This CDR3 has 15 amino acids. CDR3 DNA sequence: TGTGCCAGCAGTGACAACAGGGTTGGAGGTGATACGCAGTATTTT. It yields the protein CASSDNRVGGDTQYF.

This clone was detected a few times. The chain couples TRBV29-1 to TRBJ1-3; 8 bases line up with TRBD1. The CDR3 length is 14 residues. Germline lookup yields CDR1 SQVTM and CDR2 ANQGSEA. J was trimmed by 3 bases and V by 4 bases; bases with no gene match: 5. Here the CDR3 DNA reads TGCAGCGTTGGTACGACAGGGGATGGAAACACCATATATTTT. It yields the protein CSVGTTGDGNTIYF.

CDR3 sequence reads: CASTRDSAYNEQFF. CDR3 nucleotide sequence: TGTGCCAGCACCCGGGACAGCGCCTACAATGAGCAGTTCTTC. The chain recombines TRBV7-9 with TRBJ2-1; TRBD1 aligns across 7 bases. The CDR3 length is 14 residues. Germline V gene lookup returns CDR1 SEHNR and CDR2 FQNEAQ (reference sequence). The J segment lost 2 bases and the V segment lost 7 bases, leaving 5 bases of the junction unmatched.

The chain has TRBV7-9 and TRBJ2-2, with a possible D match to TRBD2 (6 bases). Germline values: CDR1 SEHNR, CDR2 FQNEAQ (reference sequence). This CDR3 contains 15 residues. Trimming left V 3 bases short and J 2 bases short, with 10 bases between. This CDR3 is CASSLRGINTGELFF. The CDR3 DNA reads TGTGCCAGCAGCTTGCGGGGAATTAACACCGGGGAGCTGTTTTTT.

This clone was counted only a few times. The V call is TRBV9, the J call TRBJ2-3; 7 bases line up with TRBD1. The CDR3 consists of 15 residues. Germline V gene sequence: CDR1 SGDLS, CDR2 YYNGEE. J gave up 4 bases and V 3 bases, and 8 bases lay outside the gene matches. The CDR3 coding sequence is TGTGCCAGCAGCGCACAGGGGTGGATGGCAGATACGCAGTATTTT. This gives the protein CASSAQGWMADTQYF.

This clone was detected only a few times. The chain combines TRBV12-5 with TRBJ1-1; unclear D gene. The V gene's germline CDR1 is LGHNT and CDR2 FRNRAP. This CDR3 is 13 amino acids long. V was cut by 6 bases and J by 3 bases, with 11 bases left in between. The DNA for the CDR3 is TGTGCTAGTGGCCACCGGGAGGACACTGAAGCTTTCTTT. This gives the protein CASGHREDTEAFF.

This clone has just a few counts. This chain uses TRBV7-2 with TRBJ2-5; maybe TRBD1 (7 bases). Germline CDR1 SGHTA, CDR2 FQGNSA. The CDR3 covers 15 residues. With 3 bases removed from V and 3 bases from J, the gap between germline ends came to 14 bases. The CDR3 nucleotides are TGTGCCAGCAGCTTTCGCCAGGGGGGCGAAGAGACCCAGTACTTC. It codes for CASSFRQGGEETQYF.

This clone occurred a few times. The chain carries TRBV5-6 and TRBJ2-7; weak D call: TRBD2 (6 bases). The V end was cut by 4 bases, the J end by 3 bases, with 17 bases between. Germline V lookup: CDR1 SGHDT, CDR2 YYEEEE. This CDR3 spans 15 amino acids. The CDR3 sequence is CASSLGSKGDYEQYF. CDR3 DNA sequence: TGTGCCAGCAGCCTCGGGAGTAAGGGAGACTACGAGCAGTACTTC.

The V gene is TRBV2, the J gene TRBJ1-1; unclear D gene. This CDR3 is built from 13 residues. Germline CDR1 and CDR2: SNHLY and FYNNEI. V lost 4 bases and J lost 1, with 7 bases in between. The CDR3 bases are TGTGCCAGCAGTGGTCAGTGGAACACTGAAGCTTTCTTT. It codes for CASSGQWNTEAFF. Supplemented by reference TRBV2 and TRBJ1-1, the full variable domain reads EPEVTQTPSHQVTQMGQEVILRCVPISNHLYFYWYRQILGQKVEFLVSFYNNEISEKSEIFDDQFSVERPDGSNFTLKIRSTKLEDSAMYFCASSGQWNTEAFFGQGTRLTVV.

This clone was seen more than once but under ten times. The chain recombines TRBV4-1 with TRBJ2-2; 8 bases align to TRBD1. CDR1 and CDR2 (germline): MGHRA, YSYEKL. This CDR3 region has 16 residues. The trim removed 2 bases at V and 7 bases at J, leaving 9 bases unmatched. CDR3 bases: TGCGCCAGCAGCCAAACCTATGGACAGGGCCACGGGGAGCTGTTTTTT. This gives the protein CASSQTYGQGHGELFF.

The V call is TRBV4-2, the J call TRBJ1-2; 8 bases are a match to TRBD1. The germline V gene has CDR1 LGHNA and CDR2 YNFKEQ. The CDR3 runs to 14 residues. V shed 4 bases and J 4 bases; nucleotides not matched to a gene: 5. The CDR3 sequence: CASSPGGWGYGYTF. The CDR3 coding sequence is TGTGCCAGCAGCCCAGGGGGCTGGGGCTATGGCTACACCTTC.

The sample holds many counts of this clone. This chain connects TRBV28 to TRBJ2-4, with 7 bases aligning to TRBD2. The CDR3 length is 11 residues. With V trimmed by 8 bases and J by 13 bases, 8 bases remained unmatched. The germline V gene has CDR1 MDHEN and CDR2 SYDVKM. CDR3 DNA: TGTGCCAGCTACTCGGGGGGTCCCCAGTACTTC. Translated, it gives CASYSGGPQYF.

The rearrangement links TRBV7-9 to TRBJ1-2, with D hard to call. Trimming removed 2 bases at V and 1 base at J, with 8 bases between. This CDR3 is 14 amino acids long. CDR1 and CDR2 (germline): SEHNR, FQNEAQ (reference sequence). The CDR3: CASSLWENNYGYTF. The CDR3 bases are TGTGCCAGCAGCTTATGGGAGAATAACTATGGCTACACCTTC.

The table lists this clone with many counts. The rearrangement joins TRBV30 to TRBJ2-2; D is perhaps TRBD2 (6 bases). Germline CDR1 reads GTSNPN; CDR2 reads SVGIG (reference sequence). The CDR3 is made up of 14 amino acids. V lost 4 bases and J lost 7, with 16 bases in between. The CDR3 sequence is CAWTRRRENGELFF. In DNA form, the CDR3 reads TGTGCCTGGACCCGACGGAGGGAAAACGGGGAGCTGTTTTTT.

This clone has just a few counts. The rearrangement joins TRBV25-1 to TRBJ2-7; possible D gene TRBD1, 5 bases. Germline CDR1 is MGHDK and CDR2 is SYGVNS. V was shortened by 3 bases and J by 0 bases, with 18 bases between the two germline ends. This CDR3 has 17 residues. The CDR3 reads CASSDSTHRFSSYEQYF. For the CDR3, the DNA is TGTGCCAGCAGTGACTCAACACACAGGTTTAGCTCCTACGAGCAGTACTTC.

The J gene is TRBJ2-3, the V gene TRBV5-1; 7 positions agree with TRBD1. This CDR3 spans 14 amino acids. In germline, CDR1 is SGHRS, CDR2 YFSETQ. Trimming removed 8 bases from V and 3 bases from J; junction bases left unmatched: 9. CDR3 sequence: CARPGQKGTDTQYF. CDR3 coding DNA: TGCGCCAGACCGGGACAGAAGGGGACAGATACGCAGTATTTT.

J is TRBJ1-2 and V is TRBV11-2; the D gene is possibly TRBD1 (5 bases). The germline V and J ends were trimmed by 5 bases and 0 bases, with 16 bases remaining between them. This CDR3 comprises 16 residues. Looked up from germline, CDR1 is SGHAT and CDR2 is FQNNGV. In DNA form, the CDR3 reads TGTGCCAGCAGCATAGGGGTTGCAGGCGCTAACTATGGCTACACCTTC. Encoded protein: CASSIGVAGANYGYTF.

At least ten counts were recorded for this clone. V is TRBV5-4 and J is TRBJ1-2, with D tentatively TRBD1 (5 bases). CDR1 is SGHNT and CDR2 is YYREEE in the germline V gene (reference sequence). The germline V and J ends were trimmed by 9 bases and 5 bases, with 17 bases remaining between them. The length of the CDR3 is 13 residues. CDR3 amino acids: CAIGGRDLYGYTF. CDR3 coding DNA: TGTGCCATCGGGGGACGGGACCTATATGGCTACACCTTC. Full variable domain (rest looked up from reference TRBV5-4 and TRBJ1-2): ETGVTQSPTHLIKTRGQQVTLRCSSQSGHNTVSWYQQALGQGPQFIFQYYREEENGRGNFPPRFSGLQFPNYSSELNVNALELDDSALYLCAIGGRDLYGYTFGSGTRLTVV.

This sequence joins TRBV30 and TRBJ2-5; 7 bases agree with TRBD2. V trimming: 0 bases; J trimming: 6 bases; junction bases outside the gene matches: 7. Germline V gene data show CDR1 as GTSNPN and CDR2 as SVGIG (reference sequence). The CDR3 runs to 14 residues. Here the CDR3 reads CAWSVRGGFQTQYF. The CDR3 DNA reads TGTGCCTGGAGTGTACGGGGAGGGTTTCAGACCCAGTACTTC.

This clone came up a few times. The genes are TRBV28 and TRBJ2-7; maybe TRBD1 (6 bases). In germline, CDR1 is MDHEN, CDR2 SYDVKM. Trimming removed 9 bases at V and 4 bases at J, with 22 bases between. The CDR3 sequence is 15 residues long. This CDR3 is CASKTSPGQVYEQYF. The CDR3, as DNA: TGTGCCAGTAAAACATCACCGGGACAAGTATACGAGCAGTACTTC.

The rearrangement joins TRBV5-1 to TRBJ1-5; 8 nucleotides line up with TRBD1. The germline CDR1 and CDR2 sequences are SGHRS and YFSETQ. The ends lost 0 bases at V and 5 bases at J; junction bases unmatched: 7. This CDR3 region has 16 residues. The CDR3 nucleotides read TGCGCCAGCAGCTTGGTCCCAGGGGGCAATGATCAGCCCCAGCATTTT. Translation: CASSLVPGGNDQPQHF. Full variable domain (remainder filled in from reference TRBV5-1 and TRBJ1-5): KAGVTQTPRYLIKTRGQQVTLSCSPISGHRSVSWYQQTPGQGLQFLFEYFSETQRNKGNFPGRFSGRQFSNSRSEMNVSTLELGDSALYLCASSLVPGGNDQPQHFGDGTRLSIL.

This chain joins TRBV11-2 and TRBJ2-6; TRBD1 aligns across 7 bases. The CDR3 consists of 17 residues. With 5 bases clipped from V and 2 bases from J, the junction kept 9 bases outside the gene matches. Per the germline V gene, CDR1 is SGHAT and CDR2 is FQNNGV. CDR3 DNA: TGTGCCAGCAGCCAAGTCCTTACAGGGGCTGGGGCCAACGTCCTGACTTTC. Translating gives CASSQVLTGAGANVLTF. Combining the CDR3 with reference TRBV11-2 and TRBJ2-6 gives the whole variable domain EAGVAQSPRYKIIEKRQSVAFWCNPISGHATLYWYQQILGQGPKLLIQFQNNGVVDDSQLPKDRFSAERLKGVDSTLKIQPAKLEDSAVYLCASSQVLTGAGANVLTFGAGSRLTVL.

In its sample, this clone was seen many times. The CDR3 sequence: CASSQESGSYEQYF. CDR3 DNA: TGTGCCAGCAGCCAAGAGAGCGGGAGCTACGAGCAGTACTTC. The genes are TRBV6-6 and TRBJ2-7; 8 bases are shared with TRBD2. The CDR3 is 14 residues long. Germline loops: CDR1 MNHNY, CDR2 SVGAGI (reference sequence). Trimming at V came to 6 bases and at J to 3 bases, leaving 7 bases not matched to a gene.

This clone occurred many times. The chain combines TRBV28 with TRBJ2-7; 8 bases are shared with TRBD2. The trim removed 3 bases at V and 2 bases at J, leaving 15 bases unmatched. The germline V gene has CDR1 MDHEN and CDR2 SYDVKM. CDR3 length: 18 residues. The CDR3 spells CASSFRRGSGTSPYEQYF. The CDR3 coding sequence is TGTGCCAGCAGTTTCCGGAGGGGTAGCGGGACCTCACCCTACGAGCAGTACTTC.

V gene TRBV2 combines with J gene TRBJ2-1; 10 nucleotides agree with TRBD1. J was trimmed by 7 bases and V by 6 bases; bases with no gene match: 9. Looked up from germline, CDR1 is SNHLY and CDR2 is FYNNEI. CDR3 length: 15 amino acids. CDR3 residues: CASSSRDRGTNEQFF. In DNA form, the CDR3 reads TGTGCCAGCAGCTCCCGGGACAGGGGAACGAATGAGCAGTTCTTC.